This TCR beta chain came from a study of blood T cell repertoires in COVID-19. Methods used by the authors: Amplified reference gene primers provided the basis for estimating nucleated cell counts. This table comes from immunoSEQ multiplex PCR, and its TCRdb copy is limited to in-frame clones, with some not included. The V and J calls and clone size are taken from that table; D and trimming were inferred from the DNA. The repertoire consists of 200,000 to 250,000 clones, with around 87% occurring once and the leading ten covering approximately 15%. The ends were cut back, 0 bases at V and 0 bases at J, with 9 bases in the middle. Germline-derived CDR1 and CDR2 are LGHDT and YNNKEL (reference sequence). The CDR3 extends over 16 amino acids.

This chain uses TRBV3-1 (or the pseudogene TRBV3-2) with TRBJ2-4; D is unclear. This sequence was found in a man younger than 40 who had been exposed to COVID-19. The sequenced sample consisted of PBMCs or T cells enriched from blood (not recorded which). The DNA of the CDR3 is TGTGCCAGCAGCCAAGAGTCTCAGATAGCCAAAAACATTCAGTACTTC. It encodes CASSQESQIAKNIQYF.